This TCR beta chain stems from a study of blood T cells in healthy people across ages. Study findings and constraints: Older age went with lower TCR beta diversity per million T cells, in a roughly linear way.

To note about this clonotype: Its target is unknown. A clone one base away is much larger, so this may be a read error.

A second PCR of roughly 7 to 11 cycles used a sample-barcoded 5' primer and a J-beta primer mix. One entry per CDR3 protein, called by TCRdb with MiXCR from the 5' RACE reads. The sample consists of roughly 550,000 distinct CDR3 sequences, more than 20% of them appearing once. The germline gives CDR1 DFQATT, CDR2 SNEGSKA (reference sequence). The V and J ends lost 8 bases and 0 bases, in that order; junction bases with no gene match: 8. The CDR3 runs 15 residues. The sample was also linked to a second study, of T cells of mothers and their children.

This receptor was obtained from a boy younger than 18 in good health. Specimen: blood. The rearrangement joins TRBV20-1 to TRBJ2-4, with TRBD1 matching 9 bases. The CDR3 here is CSTGDREVAKNIQYF. The DNA for the CDR3 is TGCAGTACTGGGGACAGGGAGGTAGCCAAAAACATTCAGTACTTC.